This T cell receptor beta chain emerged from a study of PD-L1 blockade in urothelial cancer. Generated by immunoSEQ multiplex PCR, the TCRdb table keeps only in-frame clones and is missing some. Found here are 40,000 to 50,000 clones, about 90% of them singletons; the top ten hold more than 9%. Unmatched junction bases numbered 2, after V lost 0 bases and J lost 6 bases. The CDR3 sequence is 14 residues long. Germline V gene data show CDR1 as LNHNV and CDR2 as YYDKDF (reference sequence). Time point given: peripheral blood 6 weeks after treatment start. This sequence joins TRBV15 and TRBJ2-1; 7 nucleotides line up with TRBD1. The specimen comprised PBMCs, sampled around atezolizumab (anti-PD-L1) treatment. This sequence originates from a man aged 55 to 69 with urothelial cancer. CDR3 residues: CATSRDGTANEQFF. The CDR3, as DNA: TGTGCCACCAGCAGAGATGGGACAGCCAATGAGCAGTTCTTC.